The entry below describes one T cell receptor beta chain. This table comes from immunoSEQ multiplex PCR, and its TCRdb copy is limited to in-frame clones, with some not included. This sample has about 50,000 clones, with approximately 89% found just once. CDR3 size: 13 residues. With 8 bases removed from V and 7 bases from J, the gap between germline ends came to 17 bases. Germline CDR1 is MDHEN and CDR2 is SYDVKM. These data belong to a study of CD4+ T cells in melanoma. The sequencing input was peripheral blood. J is TRBJ1-2 and V is TRBV28; maybe TRBD1 (5 bases). The source of this sequence is a human donor with melanoma. In DNA form, the CDR3 reads TGTGCCAGCTCCTCGTGGGGGAAGGGTGGCTACACCTTC. Translation: CASSSWGKGGYTF.